This T cell receptor (beta chain) appears in the sequencing data of a study of T-cell memory formation after mild COVID-19. This CDR3 is built from 17 residues. V gave up 3 bases and J gave up 6 bases, with 21 bases separating them. Germline V gene lookup returns CDR1 SGHAT and CDR2 FQNNGV. Regarding this clonotype: Its antigen is not known.

Study-level points and caveats: Clones that got smaller from day 15 to 85 had even CD4/CD8, while clones growing later tipped toward CD4+.

TCRdb passed the 5' RACE reads through MiXCR, listing each CDR3 protein once. The repertoire holds about 560,000 distinct CDR3 sequences, with roughly a sixth as singletons. This receptor was obtained from an adult woman who had mild COVID-19 (a few samples of this study predate the infection). Cell type and time point are not known. This chain joins TRBV11-2 and TRBJ2-1; D gene uncertain. Sequencing was done on a sample of PBMCs or a T cell subset sorted from them (not recorded which). CDR3 loop: CASSLISSFLVSNEQFF. As DNA, the CDR3 is TGTGCCAGCAGCTTGATATCGAGTTTCTTGGTCTCCAATGAGCAGTTCTTC. The full variable domain, with the rest looked up from reference TRBV11-2 and TRBJ2-1, is EAGVAQSPRYKIIEKRQSVAFWCNPISGHATLYWYQQILGQGPKLLIQFQNNGVVDDSQLPKDRFSAERLKGVDSTLKIQPAKLEDSAVYLCASSLISSFLVSNEQFFGPGTRLTVL.